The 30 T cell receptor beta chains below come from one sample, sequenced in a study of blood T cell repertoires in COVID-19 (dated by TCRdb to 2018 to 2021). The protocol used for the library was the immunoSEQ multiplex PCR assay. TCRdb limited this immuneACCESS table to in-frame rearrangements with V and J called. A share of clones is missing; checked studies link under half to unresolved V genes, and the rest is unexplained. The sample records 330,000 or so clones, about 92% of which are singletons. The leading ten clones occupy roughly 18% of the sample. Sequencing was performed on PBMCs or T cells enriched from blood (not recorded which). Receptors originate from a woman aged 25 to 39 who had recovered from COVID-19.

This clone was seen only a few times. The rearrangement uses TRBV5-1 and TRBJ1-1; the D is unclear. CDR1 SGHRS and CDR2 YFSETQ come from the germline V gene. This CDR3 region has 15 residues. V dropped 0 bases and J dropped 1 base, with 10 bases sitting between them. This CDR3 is CASSLDHTGNTEAFF. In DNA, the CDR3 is TGCGCCAGCAGCTTGGATCACACGGGGAACACTGAAGCTTTCTTT. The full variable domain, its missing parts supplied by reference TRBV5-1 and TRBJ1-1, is KAGVTQTPRYLIKTRGQQVTLSCSPISGHRSVSWYQQTPGQGLQFLFEYFSETQRNKGNFPGRFSGRQFSNSRSEMNVSTLELGDSALYLCASSLDHTGNTEAFFGQGTRLTVV.

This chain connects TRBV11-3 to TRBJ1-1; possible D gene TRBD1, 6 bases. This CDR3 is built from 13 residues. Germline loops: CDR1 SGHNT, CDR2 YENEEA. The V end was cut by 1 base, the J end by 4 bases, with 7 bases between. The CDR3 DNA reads TGTGCCAGCAGCTTAGGGGGGCGCACTGAAGCTTTCTTT. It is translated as CASSLGGRTEAFF.

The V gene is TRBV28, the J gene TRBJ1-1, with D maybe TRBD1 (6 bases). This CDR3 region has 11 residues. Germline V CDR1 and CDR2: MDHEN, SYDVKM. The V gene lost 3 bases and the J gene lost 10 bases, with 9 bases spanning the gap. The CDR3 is CASSFRGPAFF. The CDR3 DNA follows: TGTGCCAGCAGTTTCAGGGGACCAGCTTTCTTT. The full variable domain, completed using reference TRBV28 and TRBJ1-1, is DVKVTQSSRYLVKRTGEKVFLECVQDMDHENMFWYRQDPGLGLRLIYFSYDVKMKEKGDIPEGYSVSREKKERFSLILESASTNQTSMYLCASSFRGPAFFGQGTRLTVV.

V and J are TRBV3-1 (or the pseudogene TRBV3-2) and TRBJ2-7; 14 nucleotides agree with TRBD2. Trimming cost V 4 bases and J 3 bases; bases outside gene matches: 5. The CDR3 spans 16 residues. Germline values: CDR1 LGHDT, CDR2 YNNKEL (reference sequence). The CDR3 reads CASSRGLAGEGYEQYF. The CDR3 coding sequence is TGTGCCAGCAGCCGGGGACTAGCGGGAGAGGGCTACGAGCAGTACTTC.

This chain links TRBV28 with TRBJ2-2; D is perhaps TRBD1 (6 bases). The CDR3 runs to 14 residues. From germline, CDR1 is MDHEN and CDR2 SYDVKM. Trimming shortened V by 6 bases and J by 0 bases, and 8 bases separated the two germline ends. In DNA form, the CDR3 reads TGTGCCAGCAGACAGGGATCGAACACCGGGGAGCTGTTTTTT. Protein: CASRQGSNTGELFF.

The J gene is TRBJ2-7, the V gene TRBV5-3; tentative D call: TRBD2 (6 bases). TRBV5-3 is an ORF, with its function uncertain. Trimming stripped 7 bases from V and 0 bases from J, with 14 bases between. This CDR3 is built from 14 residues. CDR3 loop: CARAGTHNSYEQYF. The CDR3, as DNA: TGTGCCAGAGCGGGGACTCACAACTCCTACGAGCAGTACTTC.

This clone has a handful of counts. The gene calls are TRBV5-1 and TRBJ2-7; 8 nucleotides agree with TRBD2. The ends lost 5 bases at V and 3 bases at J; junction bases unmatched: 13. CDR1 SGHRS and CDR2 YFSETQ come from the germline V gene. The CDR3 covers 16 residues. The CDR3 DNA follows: TGCGCCAGCAGGGAGGGGCTCCCGGGAGGGAACTACGAGCAGTACTTC. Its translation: CASREGLPGGNYEQYF.

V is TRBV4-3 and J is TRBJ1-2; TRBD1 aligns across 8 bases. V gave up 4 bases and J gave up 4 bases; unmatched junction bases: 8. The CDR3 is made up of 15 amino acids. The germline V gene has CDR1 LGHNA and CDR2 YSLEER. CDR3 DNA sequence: TGCGCCAGCAGCCTTACCCGGGACAGGAGCTATGGCTACACCTTC. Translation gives CASSLTRDRSYGYTF.

CDR3 sequence reads: CASSLGSGGMYQETQYF. For the CDR3, the DNA is TGTGCCAGCAGTTTAGGGTCGGGAGGAATGTACCAAGAGACCCAGTACTTC. J is TRBJ2-5 and V is TRBV28; TRBD2 aligns across 7 bases. Germline V gene lookup returns CDR1 MDHEN and CDR2 SYDVKM. Trimming at V came to 2 bases and at J to 0 bases, leaving 9 bases not matched to a gene. This CDR3 region has 17 residues.

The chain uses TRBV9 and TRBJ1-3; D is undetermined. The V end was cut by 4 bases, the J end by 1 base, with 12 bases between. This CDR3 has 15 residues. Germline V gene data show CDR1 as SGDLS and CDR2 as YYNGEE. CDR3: CASSPSGTSGNTIYF. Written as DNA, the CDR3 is TGTGCCAGCAGCCCCAGCGGCACTTCTGGAAACACCATATATTTT.

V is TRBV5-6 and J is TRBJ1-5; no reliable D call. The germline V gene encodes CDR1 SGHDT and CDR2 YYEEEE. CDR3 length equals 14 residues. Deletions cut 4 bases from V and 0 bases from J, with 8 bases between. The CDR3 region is CASSLDGSNQPQHF. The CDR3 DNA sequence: TGTGCCAGCAGCCTGGACGGTAGCAATCAGCCCCAGCATTTT. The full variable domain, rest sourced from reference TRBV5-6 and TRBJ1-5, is DAGVTQSPTHLIKTRGQQVTLRCSPKSGHDTVSWYQQALGQGPQFIFQYYEEEERQRGNFPDRFSGHQFPNYSSELNVNALLLGDSALYLCASSLDGSNQPQHFGDGTRLSIL.

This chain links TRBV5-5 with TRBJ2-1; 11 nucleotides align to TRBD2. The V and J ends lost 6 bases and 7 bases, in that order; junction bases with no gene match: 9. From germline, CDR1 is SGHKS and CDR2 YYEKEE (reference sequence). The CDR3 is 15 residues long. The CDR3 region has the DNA TGTGCCAGCATCGTAGCGGGGGGGCCGGGGAATGAGCAGTTCTTC. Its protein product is CASIVAGGPGNEQFF.

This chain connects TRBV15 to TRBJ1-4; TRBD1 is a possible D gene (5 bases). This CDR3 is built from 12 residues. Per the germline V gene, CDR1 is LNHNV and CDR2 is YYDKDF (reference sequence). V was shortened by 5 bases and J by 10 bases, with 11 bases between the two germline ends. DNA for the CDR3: TGTGCCACCAGCCCGGCGGGGGGAAAACTGTTTTTT. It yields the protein CATSPAGGKLFF.

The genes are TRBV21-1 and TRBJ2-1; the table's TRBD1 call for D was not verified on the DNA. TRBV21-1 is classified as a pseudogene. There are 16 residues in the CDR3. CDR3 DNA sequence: TGTGCCAGCAGCCCCACCGGGACAGGAGCTTACAATGAGCAGTTCTTC. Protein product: CASSPTGTGAYNEQFF.

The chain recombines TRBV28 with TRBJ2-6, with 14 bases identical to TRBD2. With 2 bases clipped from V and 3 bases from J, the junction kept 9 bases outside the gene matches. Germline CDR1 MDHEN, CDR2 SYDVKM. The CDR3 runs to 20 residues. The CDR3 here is CASSLTSGLAGVGGANVLTF. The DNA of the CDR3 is TGTGCCAGCAGTTTAACTTCGGGACTAGCGGGAGTGGGTGGGGCCAACGTCCTGACTTTC.

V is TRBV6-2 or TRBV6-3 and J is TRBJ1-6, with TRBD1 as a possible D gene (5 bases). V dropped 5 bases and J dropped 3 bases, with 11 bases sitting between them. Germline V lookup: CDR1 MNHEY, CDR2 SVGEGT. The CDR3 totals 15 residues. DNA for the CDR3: TGTGCCAGCAGTAAACAGGACCTCTATAATTCACCCCTCCACTTT. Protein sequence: CASSKQDLYNSPLHF.

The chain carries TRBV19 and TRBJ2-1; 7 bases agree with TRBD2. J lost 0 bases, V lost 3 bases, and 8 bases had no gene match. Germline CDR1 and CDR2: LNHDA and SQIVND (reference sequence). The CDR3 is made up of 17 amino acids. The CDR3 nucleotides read TGTGCCAGTAGTATGATGTACGCGGGAGTCTCCTACAATGAGCAGTTCTTC. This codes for CASSMMYAGVSYNEQFF. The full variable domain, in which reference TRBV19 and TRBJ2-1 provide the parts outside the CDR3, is DGGITQSPKYLFRKEGQNVTLSCEQNLNHDAMYWYRQDPGQGLRLIYYSQIVNDFQKGDIAEGYSVSREKKESFPLTVTSAQKNPTAFYLCASSMMYAGVSYNEQFFGPGTRLTVL.

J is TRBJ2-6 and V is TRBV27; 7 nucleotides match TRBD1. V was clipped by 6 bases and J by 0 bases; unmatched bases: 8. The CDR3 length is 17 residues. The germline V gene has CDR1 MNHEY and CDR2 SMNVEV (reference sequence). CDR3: CASSHRTGTSGANVLTF. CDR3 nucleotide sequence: TGTGCCAGCAGCCACCGGACAGGTACCTCTGGGGCCAACGTCCTGACTTTC.

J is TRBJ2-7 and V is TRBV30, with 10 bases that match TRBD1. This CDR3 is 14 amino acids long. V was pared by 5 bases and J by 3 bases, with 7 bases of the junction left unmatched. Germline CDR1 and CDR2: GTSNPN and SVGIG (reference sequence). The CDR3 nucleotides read TGTGCCTGGGGCCCGGGACAGGGGTTCTACGAGCAGTACTTC. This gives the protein CAWGPGQGFYEQYF.

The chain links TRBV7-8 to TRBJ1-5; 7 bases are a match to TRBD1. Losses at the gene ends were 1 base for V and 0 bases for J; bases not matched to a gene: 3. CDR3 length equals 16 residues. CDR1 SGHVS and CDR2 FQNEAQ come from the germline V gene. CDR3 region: CASSLDPGGSNQPQHF. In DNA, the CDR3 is TGTGCCAGCAGCTTAGATCCAGGGGGTAGCAATCAGCCCCAGCATTTT.

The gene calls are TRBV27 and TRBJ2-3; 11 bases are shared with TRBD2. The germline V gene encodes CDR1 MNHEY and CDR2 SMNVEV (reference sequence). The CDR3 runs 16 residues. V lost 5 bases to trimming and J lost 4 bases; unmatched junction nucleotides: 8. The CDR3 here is CASSSKGSGRADTQYF. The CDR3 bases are TGTGCCAGCAGTAGCAAGGGTAGCGGGAGGGCAGATACGCAGTATTTT.

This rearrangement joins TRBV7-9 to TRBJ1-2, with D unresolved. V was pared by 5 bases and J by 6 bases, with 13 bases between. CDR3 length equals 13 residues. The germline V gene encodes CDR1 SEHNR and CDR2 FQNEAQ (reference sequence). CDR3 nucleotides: TGTGCCAGCAGCGCCATTCTAGCGAATGGCTACACCTTC. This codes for CASSAILANGYTF.

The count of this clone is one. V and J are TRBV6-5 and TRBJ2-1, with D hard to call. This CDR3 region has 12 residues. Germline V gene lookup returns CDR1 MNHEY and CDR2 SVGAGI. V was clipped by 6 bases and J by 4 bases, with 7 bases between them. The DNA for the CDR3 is TGTGCCAGCAGGGCTCAGTACAATGAGCAGTTCTTC. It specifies CASRAQYNEQFF.

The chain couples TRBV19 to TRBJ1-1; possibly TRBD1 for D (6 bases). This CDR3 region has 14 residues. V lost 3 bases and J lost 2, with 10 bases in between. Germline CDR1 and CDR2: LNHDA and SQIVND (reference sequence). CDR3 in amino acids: CASSIGTQNTEAFF. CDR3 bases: TGTGCCAGTAGTATTGGGACACAAAACACTGAAGCTTTCTTT.

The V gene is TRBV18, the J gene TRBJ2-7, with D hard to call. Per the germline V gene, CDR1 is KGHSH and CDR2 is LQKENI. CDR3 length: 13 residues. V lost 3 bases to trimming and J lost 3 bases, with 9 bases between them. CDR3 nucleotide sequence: TGTGCCAGCTCACCGGGCTCTTACTACGAGCAGTACTTC. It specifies CASSPGSYYEQYF.

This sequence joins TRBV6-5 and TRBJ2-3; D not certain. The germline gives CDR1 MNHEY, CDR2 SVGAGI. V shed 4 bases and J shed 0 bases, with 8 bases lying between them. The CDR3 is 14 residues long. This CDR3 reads CASSSPPSTDTQYF. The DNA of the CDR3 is TGTGCCAGCAGTTCCCCTCCGAGCACAGATACGCAGTATTTT.

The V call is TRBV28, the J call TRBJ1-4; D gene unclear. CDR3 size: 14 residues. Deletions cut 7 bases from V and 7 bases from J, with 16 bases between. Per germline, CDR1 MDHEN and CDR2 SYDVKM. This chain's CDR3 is CASTEGRAGEKLFF. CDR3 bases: TGTGCCAGCACCGAAGGGAGGGCCGGTGAAAAACTGTTTTTT.

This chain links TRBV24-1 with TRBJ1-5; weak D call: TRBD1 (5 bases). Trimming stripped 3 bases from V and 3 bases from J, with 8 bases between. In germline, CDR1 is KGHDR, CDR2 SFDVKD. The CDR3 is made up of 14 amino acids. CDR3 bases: TGTGCCACCAGTGATCAGGGCTACAATCAGCCCCAGCATTTT. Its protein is CATSDQGYNQPQHF.

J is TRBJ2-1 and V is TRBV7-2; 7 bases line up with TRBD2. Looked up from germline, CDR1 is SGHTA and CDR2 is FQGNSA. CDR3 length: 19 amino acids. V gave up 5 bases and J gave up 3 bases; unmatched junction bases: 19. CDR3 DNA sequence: TGTGCCAGCAGCCCAGTAGGTATTAGCGGAAGGGACTACTACAATGAGCAGTTCTTC. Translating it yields CASSPVGISGRDYYNEQFF.

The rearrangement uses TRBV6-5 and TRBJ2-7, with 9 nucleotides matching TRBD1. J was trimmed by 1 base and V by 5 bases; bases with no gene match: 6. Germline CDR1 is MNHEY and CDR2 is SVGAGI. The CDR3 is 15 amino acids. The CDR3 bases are TGTGCCAGCAGTCGGGACAGGGACCAATCCTACGAGCAGTACTTC. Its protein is CASSRDRDQSYEQYF.